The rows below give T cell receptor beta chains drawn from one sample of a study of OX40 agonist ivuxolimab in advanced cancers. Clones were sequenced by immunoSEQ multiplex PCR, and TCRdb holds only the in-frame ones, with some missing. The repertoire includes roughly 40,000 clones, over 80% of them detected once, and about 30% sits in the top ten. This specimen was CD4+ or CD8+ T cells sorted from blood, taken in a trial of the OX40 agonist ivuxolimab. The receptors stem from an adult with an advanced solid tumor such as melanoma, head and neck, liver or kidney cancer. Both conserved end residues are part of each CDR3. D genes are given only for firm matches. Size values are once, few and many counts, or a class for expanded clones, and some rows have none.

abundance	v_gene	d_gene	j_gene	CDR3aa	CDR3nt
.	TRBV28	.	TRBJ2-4	CASRSWAGAKNIQYF	TGTGCCAGCAGATCCTGGGCGGGAGCCAAAAACATTCAGTACTTC
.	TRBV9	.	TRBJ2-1	CASSGRSGYNEQFF	TGTGCCAGCAGCGGTAGATCAGGGTACAATGAGCAGTTCTTC
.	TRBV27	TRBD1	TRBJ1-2	CASSLTGADYGYTF	TGTGCCAGCAGTCTTACAGGGGCCGACTATGGCTACACCTTC
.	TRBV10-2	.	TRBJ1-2	CASSGRTLEHYGYTF	TGCGCCAGCAGTGGACGGACGCTCGAGCACTATGGCTACACCTTC
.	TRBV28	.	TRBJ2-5	CASSFSDRTNLGTQYF	TGTGCCAGCAGTTTCTCCGACAGGACCAACCTCGGGACCCAGTACTTC
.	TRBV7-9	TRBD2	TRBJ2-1	CASSARGGSDEQFF	TGTGCCAGCAGCGCCCGGGGGGGCAGTGATGAGCAGTTCTTC
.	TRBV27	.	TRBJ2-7	CASSLGGGYSYEQYF	TGTGCCAGCAGCCTAGGAGGGGGCTACTCCTACGAGCAGTACTTC
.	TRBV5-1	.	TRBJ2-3	CASNDGADTQYF	TGCGCCAGCAACGATGGGGCAGATACGCAGTATTTT
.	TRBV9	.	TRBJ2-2	CASSPRHTTGELFF	TGTGCCAGCAGCCCAAGACACACCACCGGGGAGCTGTTTTTT
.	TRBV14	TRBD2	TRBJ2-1	CASRPTSGRYNEQFF	TGTGCCAGCAGACCGACTAGCGGGAGGTACAATGAGCAGTTCTTC
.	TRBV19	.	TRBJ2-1	CASSMRDAAYNEQFF	TGTGCCAGTAGTATGAGGGACGCCGCCTACAATGAGCAGTTCTTC
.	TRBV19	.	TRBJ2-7	CASSIVGEYEQYF	TGTGCCAGTAGTATAGTGGGGGAGTACGAGCAGTACTTC
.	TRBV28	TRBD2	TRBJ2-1	CASSSRTSAYYNEQFF	TGTGCCAGCAGCTCTCGGACTAGCGCCTACTACAATGAGCAGTTCTTC
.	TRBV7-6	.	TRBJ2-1	CASSLGGTSEQFF	TGTGCCAGCAGCTTAGGAGGGACCTCGGAGCAGTTCTTC
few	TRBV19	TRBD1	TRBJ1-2	CASSIGTGSYGYTF	TGTGCCAGTAGTATCGGGACAGGCAGTTATGGCTACACCTTC
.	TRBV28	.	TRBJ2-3	CASSFYSGDGRENTQYF	TGTGCCAGCAGTTTCTATTCAGGGGACGGTCGTGAAAATACGCAGTATTTT
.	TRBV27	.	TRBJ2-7	CASRYRVTYEQYF	TGTGCCAGCAGATACAGGGTAACCTACGAGCAGTACTTC
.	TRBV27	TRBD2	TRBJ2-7	CASDSGRAPSYEQYF	TGTGCCAGCGACAGCGGGAGGGCCCCGAGCTACGAGCAGTACTTC
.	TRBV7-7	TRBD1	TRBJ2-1	CASSPSGQGNEQFF	TGTGCTAGCAGCCCGTCGGGACAGGGGAATGAGCAGTTCTTC
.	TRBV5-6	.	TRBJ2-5	CASSFGGGIETQYF	TGTGCCAGCAGCTTTGGAGGGGGCATAGAGACCCAGTACTTC
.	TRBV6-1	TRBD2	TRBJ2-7	CASSAGAGGYEQYF	TGTGCCAGCAGTGCTGGAGCGGGAGGGTACGAGCAGTACTTC
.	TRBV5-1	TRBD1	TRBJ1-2	CASSFTGAGGYTF	TGCGCCAGCAGTTTCACAGGGGCCGGGGGCTACACCTTC
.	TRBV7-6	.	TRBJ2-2	CASSSRNTGELFF	TGTGCCAGCAGCTCGAGGAACACCGGGGAGCTGTTTTTT
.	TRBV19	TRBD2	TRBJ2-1	CASSIRSGRADEQFF	TGTGCCAGTAGTATACGGAGCGGGAGGGCCGATGAGCAGTTCTTC
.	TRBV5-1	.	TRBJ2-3	CASSLVGPGDTQYF	TGCGCCAGCAGCTTGGTGGGACCGGGAGATACGCAGTATTTT
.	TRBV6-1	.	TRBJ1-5	CASIRTSSNQPQHF	TGTGCCAGCATTCGGACGAGTAGCAATCAGCCCCAGCATTTT
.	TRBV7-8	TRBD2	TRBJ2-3	CASSIIAGKGRDTQYF	TGTGCCAGCAGCATAATAGCGGGTAAAGGAAGAGATACGCAGTATTTT
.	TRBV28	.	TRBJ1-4	CASSQTATNEKLFF	TGTGCCAGCAGTCAGACAGCAACTAATGAAAAACTGTTTTTT
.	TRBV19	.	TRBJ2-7	CASSYGQYYEQYF	TGTGCCAGTAGTTATGGACAGTACTACGAGCAGTACTTC
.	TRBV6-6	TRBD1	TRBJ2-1	CASSEGQGVYNEQFF	TGTGCCAGCAGTGAGGGACAGGGAGTTTACAATGAGCAGTTCTTC
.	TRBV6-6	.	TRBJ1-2	CASTYYLSNYGYTF	TGTGCCAGCACCTACTATTTGAGTAACTATGGCTACACCTTC
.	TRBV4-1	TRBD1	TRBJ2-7	CASSQDGTAYEQYF	TGCGCCAGCAGCCAAGATGGGACAGCCTACGAGCAGTACTTC
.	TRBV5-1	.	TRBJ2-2	CASKQGGISNTGELFF	TGCGCCAGCAAACAGGGAGGTATATCGAACACCGGGGAGCTGTTTTTT
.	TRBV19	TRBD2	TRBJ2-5	CASTPVASGLQETQYF	TGTGCCAGTACTCCGGTCGCTAGCGGTCTCCAAGAGACCCAGTACTTC
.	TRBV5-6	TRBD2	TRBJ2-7	CASSVGLAEEQYF	TGTGCCAGCAGCGTGGGACTAGCGGAGGAGCAGTACTTC
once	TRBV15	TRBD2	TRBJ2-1	CATSRGASGDWDEQFF	TGTGCCACCAGCAGAGGAGCTAGCGGGGACTGGGATGAGCAGTTCTTC
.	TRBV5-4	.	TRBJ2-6	CASSPLPAANVLTF	TGTGCCAGCAGCCCCCTGCCCGCGGCCAACGTCCTGACTTTC
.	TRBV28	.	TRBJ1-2	CASSPYRGGYGYTF	TGTGCCAGCAGCCCGTATAGGGGTGGCTATGGCTACACCTTC
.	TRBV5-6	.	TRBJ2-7	CASSLGAVYEQYF	TGTGCCAGCAGCTTGGGGGCAGTCTACGAGCAGTACTTC
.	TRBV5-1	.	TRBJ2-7	CASSVSARIYEQYF	TGCGCCAGCAGCGTTAGCGCTCGGATCTACGAGCAGTACTTC
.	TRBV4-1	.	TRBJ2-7	CASSPGVSYEQYF	TGCGCCAGCAGCCCAGGCGTCTCCTACGAGCAGTACTTC
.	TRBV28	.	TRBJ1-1	CASRPGSLNTEAFF	TGTGCCAGCAGACCCGGGTCGTTGAACACTGAAGCTTTCTTT
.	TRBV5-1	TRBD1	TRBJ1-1	CASSFGQVNTEAFF	TGCGCCAGCAGCTTTGGACAGGTGAACACTGAAGCTTTCTTT
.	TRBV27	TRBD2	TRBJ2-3	CASSPLGVAGSTDTQYF	TGTGCCAGCAGTCCTCTAGGAGTAGCGGGTAGCACAGATACGCAGTATTTT
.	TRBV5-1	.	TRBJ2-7	CASSLDPDTSYEQYF	TGCGCCAGCAGCTTGGATCCGGACACAAGCTACGAGCAGTACTTC
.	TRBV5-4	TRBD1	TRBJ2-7	CASSQTGSGTYEQYF	TGTGCCAGCAGCCAGACAGGGAGCGGAACCTACGAGCAGTACTTC
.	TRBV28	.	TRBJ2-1	CASEAVNEQFF	TGTGCCAGTGAAGCGGTGAATGAGCAGTTCTTC
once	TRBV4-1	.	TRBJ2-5	CASSQDSGSQETQYF	TGCGCCAGCAGCCAAGATTCCGGGAGCCAAGAGACCCAGTACTTC
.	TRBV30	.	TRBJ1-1	CAWRVGTEAFF	TGTGCCTGGAGGGTAGGCACTGAAGCTTTCTTT
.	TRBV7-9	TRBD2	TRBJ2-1	CASSKRLAFGDEQFF	TGTGCCAGCAGCAAGAGACTAGCGTTCGGGGATGAGCAGTTCTTC
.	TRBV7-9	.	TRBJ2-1	CTSSLSSGYNEQFF	TGTACCAGCAGCCTCTCATCTGGCTACAATGAGCAGTTCTTC
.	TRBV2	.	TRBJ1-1	CASSEAPGLWEAFF	TGTGCCAGCAGTGAAGCGCCAGGGTTATGGGAAGCTTTCTTT
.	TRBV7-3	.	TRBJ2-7	CASSLQDYSYEQYF	TGTGCCAGCAGCTTACAGGACTACTCCTACGAGCAGTACTTC